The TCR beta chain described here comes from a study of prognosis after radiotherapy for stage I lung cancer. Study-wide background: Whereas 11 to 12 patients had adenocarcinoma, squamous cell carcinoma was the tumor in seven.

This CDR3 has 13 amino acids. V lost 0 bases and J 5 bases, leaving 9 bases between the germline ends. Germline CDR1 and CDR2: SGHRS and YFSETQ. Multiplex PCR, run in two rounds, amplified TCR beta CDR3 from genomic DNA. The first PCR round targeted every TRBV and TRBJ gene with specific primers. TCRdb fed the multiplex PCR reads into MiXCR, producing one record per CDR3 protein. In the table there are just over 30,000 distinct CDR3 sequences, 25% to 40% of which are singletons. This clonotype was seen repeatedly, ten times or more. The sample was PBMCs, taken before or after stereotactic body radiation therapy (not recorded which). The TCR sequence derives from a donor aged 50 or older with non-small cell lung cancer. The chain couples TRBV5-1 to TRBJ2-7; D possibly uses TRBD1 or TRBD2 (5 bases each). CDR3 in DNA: TGCGCCAGCAGCTTGGCGGGGCCCCACGAGCAGTACTTC. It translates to CASSLAGPHEQYF.